Below are 14 T cell receptor beta chains sequenced from a single sample in a study of beta chain features in type 1 diabetes. Expressed TCRB transcripts were sequenced after all isolated RNA was converted to cDNA. TCRdb's table, derived via immunoSEQ multiplex PCR, lists solely in-frame clones and lacks some. The repertoire holds roughly 100,000 clones, with around 30% as singletons. Their cognate antigens are unknown. Whole-study findings and limits: TCRB CDR3s from Type 1 diabetes patients were moderately but significantly shorter in all four CD4+ subsets.

Sequencing was performed on central memory CD4+ T cells from blood. Receptor source: a woman aged 18-29 years with type 1 diabetes.

This chain joins TRBV5-1 and TRBJ1-1; D gene uncertain. Germline V gene data show CDR1 as SGHRS and CDR2 as YFSETQ. V gave up 2 bases and J gave up 1 base, with 15 bases separating them. The length of the CDR3 is 16 residues. The CDR3 loop is CASSLQILGSNTEAFF. CDR3 coding DNA: TGCGCCAGCAGCTTACAGATCCTCGGCTCGAACACTGAAGCTTTCTTT.

The genes are TRBV30 and TRBJ1-4, with 7 nucleotides matching TRBD1. This CDR3 is built from 15 residues. From germline, CDR1 is GTSNPN and CDR2 SVGIG (reference sequence). With 5 bases clipped from V and 3 bases from J, the junction kept 9 bases outside the gene matches. CDR3 amino acids: CAWGKTGVANEKLFF. The CDR3 DNA is TGTGCCTGGGGTAAAACAGGGGTTGCTAATGAAAAACTGTTTTTT.

The chain links TRBV19 to TRBJ2-5, with 9 positions matching TRBD1. The CDR3 runs to 14 residues. The V and J ends lost 6 bases and 9 bases, in that order; junction bases with no gene match: 11. The germline V gene has CDR1 LNHDA and CDR2 SQIVND (reference sequence). The CDR3 protein is CASRPRQGEGAQYF. CDR3 coding DNA: TGTGCCAGTAGGCCCCGACAGGGGGAAGGGGCCCAGTACTTC.

This clone was picked up one time. The chain recombines TRBV5-4 with TRBJ2-1; 7 bases map to TRBD1. Germline CDR1 is SGHNT and CDR2 is YYREEE (reference sequence). The CDR3 sequence is 15 residues long. Unmatched junction bases numbered 4, after V lost 4 bases and J lost 0 bases. In DNA form, the CDR3 reads TGTGCCAGCAGCACGGGACAGAACTCCTACAATGAGCAGTTCTTC. Protein sequence: CASSTGQNSYNEQFF.

The chain uses TRBV5-4 and TRBJ1-3; 7 bases are shared with TRBD1. Germline CDR1 and CDR2: SGHNT and YYREEE (reference sequence). The CDR3 consists of 15 residues. The junction had 7 bases not matched to a gene; V was cut back by 4 bases and J by 3 bases. The DNA for the CDR3 is TGTGCCAGCAGCCCCCAGACAGGGAATGGAAACACCATATATTTT. Translated: CASSPQTGNGNTIYF. Variable domain in full (rest from reference TRBV5-4 and TRBJ1-3): ETGVTQSPTHLIKTRGQQVTLRCSSQSGHNTVSWYQQALGQGPQFIFQYYREEENGRGNFPPRFSGLQFPNYSSELNVNALELDDSALYLCASSPQTGNGNTIYFGEGSWLTVV.

The table lists this clone with a few counts. This chain links TRBV30 with TRBJ2-3; 9 bases line up with TRBD2. This CDR3 contains 14 residues. With V trimmed by 3 bases and J by 2 bases, 3 bases remained unmatched. Germline CDR1 and CDR2: GTSNPN and SVGIG (reference sequence). CDR3 DNA: TGTGCCTGGAGGTGGACTAGCGTCACAGATACGCAGTATTTT. Protein sequence: CAWRWTSVTDTQYF. Using reference TRBV30 and TRBJ2-3 for the parts outside the CDR3, the full variable domain is SQTIHQWPATLVQPVGSPLSLECTVEGTSNPNLYWYRQAAGRGLQLLFYSVGIGQISSEVPQNLSASRPQDRQFILSSKKLLLSDSGFYLCAWRWTSVTDTQYFGPGTRLTVL.

The V and J genes are TRBV5-4 and TRBJ2-3, with 13 nucleotides matching TRBD2. The junction had 7 bases not matched to a gene; V was cut back by 1 base and J by 2 bases. Germline CDR1 is SGHNT and CDR2 is YYREEE (reference sequence). The CDR3 totals 18 residues. CDR3 amino acids: CASSLRILAGGNTDTQYF. The CDR3 coding sequence is TGTGCCAGCAGCTTGAGGATACTAGCGGGAGGGAACACAGATACGCAGTATTTT.

The gene calls are TRBV10-3 and TRBJ1-1, with 8 bases aligning to TRBD1. The V gene's germline CDR1 is ENHRY and CDR2 SYGVKD. The CDR3 sequence is 14 residues long. The V gene end was trimmed by 6 bases and the J gene end by 1 base; junction bases not matched to a gene: 4. The CDR3 nucleotides read TGTGCCATCAGAGGACAGGGAACGAACACTGAAGCTTTCTTT. Amino acids: CAIRGQGTNTEAFF.

The rearrangement links TRBV5-4 to TRBJ2-1, with D perhaps TRBD1 (6 bases). V gave up 3 bases and J gave up 1 base, with 11 bases separating them. Germline V gene lookup returns CDR1 SGHNT and CDR2 YYREEE (reference sequence). This CDR3 has 15 residues. DNA for the CDR3: TGTGCCAGCAGCTCTCTCGACAGGTCCTACAATGAGCAGTTCTTC. It is translated as CASSSLDRSYNEQFF.

This chain connects TRBV9 to TRBJ2-2; D may be TRBD2 (5 bases). Germline-derived CDR1 and CDR2 are SGDLS and YYNGEE. This CDR3 region has 16 residues. V shed 0 bases and J shed 4 bases, with 13 bases lying between them. The CDR3 sequence is CASSVAGSRSTGELFF. CDR3 bases: TGTGCCAGCAGCGTAGCTGGGAGTAGGAGCACCGGGGAGCTGTTTTTT.

This clone was found a few times. The rearrangement links TRBV4-2 to TRBJ1-1; TRBD1 aligns across 7 bases. The CDR3 runs to 14 residues. V gave up 5 bases and J gave up 6 bases; unmatched junction bases: 9. CDR1 and CDR2 (germline): LGHNA, YNFKEQ. The CDR3 region has the DNA TGTGCCAGCAGCGGGCAACAGGGGTACTCTGAAGCTTTCTTT. Its protein is CASSGQQGYSEAFF.

This clone was found a few times. The chain is built from TRBV6-6 and TRBJ1-2; possibly TRBD1 for D (6 bases). Germline loops: CDR1 MNHNY, CDR2 SVGAGI (reference sequence). The CDR3 consists of 13 residues. Between the trimmed V and J ends, which lost 6 bases and 1 base, there was a span of 9 bases. The chain's CDR3 is CASSPDSNYGYTF. The CDR3 DNA reads as TGTGCCAGCAGCCCGGACAGTAACTATGGCTACACCTTC.

The rearrangement joins TRBV4-2 to TRBJ2-7; D may be TRBD2 (6 bases). The germline V gene encodes CDR1 LGHNA and CDR2 YNFKEQ. The CDR3 loop spans 15 amino acids. Trimming pared 4 bases from V and 7 bases from J, leaving 20 bases between. Written as DNA, the CDR3 is TGTGCCAGCAGCCCTCATAAGACTTCTGGGGGGGAGCAGTACTTC. Amino acid sequence: CASSPHKTSGGEQYF.

This chain joins TRBV11-2 and TRBJ2-5; maybe TRBD1 (5 bases). Germline V CDR1 and CDR2: SGHAT, FQNNGV. This CDR3 is built from 13 residues. V dropped 2 bases and J dropped 5 bases, with 9 bases sitting between them. CDR3 DNA: TGTGCCAGCAGCTTACACAGGCTCGAGACCCAGTACTTC. Translation gives CASSLHRLETQYF. The variable domain in full, with the rest retrieved from reference TRBV11-2 and TRBJ2-5, is EAGVAQSPRYKIIEKRQSVAFWCNPISGHATLYWYQQILGQGPKLLIQFQNNGVVDDSQLPKDRFSAERLKGVDSTLKIQPAKLEDSAVYLCASSLHRLETQYFGPGTRLLVL.